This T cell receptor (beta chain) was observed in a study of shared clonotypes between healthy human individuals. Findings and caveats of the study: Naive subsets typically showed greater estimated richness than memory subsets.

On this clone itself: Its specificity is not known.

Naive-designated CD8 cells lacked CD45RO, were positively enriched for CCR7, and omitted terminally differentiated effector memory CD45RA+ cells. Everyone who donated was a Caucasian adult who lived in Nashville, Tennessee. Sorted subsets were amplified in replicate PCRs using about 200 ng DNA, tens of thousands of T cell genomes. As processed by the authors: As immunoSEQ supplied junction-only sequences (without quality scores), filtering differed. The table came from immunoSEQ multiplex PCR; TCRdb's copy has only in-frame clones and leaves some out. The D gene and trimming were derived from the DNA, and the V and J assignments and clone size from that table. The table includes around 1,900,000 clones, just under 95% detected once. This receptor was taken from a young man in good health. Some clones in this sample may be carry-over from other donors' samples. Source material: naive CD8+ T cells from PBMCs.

CDR3 sequence: CATSRYRARQETQYF. DNA of the CDR3: TGTGCCACCAGCAGATACAGGGCTCGACAGGAGACCCAGTACTTC. This sequence joins TRBV15 and TRBJ2-5; TRBD1 is a possible D gene (6 bases). Trimming left V 2 bases short and J 5 bases short, with 15 bases between. Per germline, CDR1 LNHNV and CDR2 YYDKDF (reference sequence). The CDR3 is 15 residues long.